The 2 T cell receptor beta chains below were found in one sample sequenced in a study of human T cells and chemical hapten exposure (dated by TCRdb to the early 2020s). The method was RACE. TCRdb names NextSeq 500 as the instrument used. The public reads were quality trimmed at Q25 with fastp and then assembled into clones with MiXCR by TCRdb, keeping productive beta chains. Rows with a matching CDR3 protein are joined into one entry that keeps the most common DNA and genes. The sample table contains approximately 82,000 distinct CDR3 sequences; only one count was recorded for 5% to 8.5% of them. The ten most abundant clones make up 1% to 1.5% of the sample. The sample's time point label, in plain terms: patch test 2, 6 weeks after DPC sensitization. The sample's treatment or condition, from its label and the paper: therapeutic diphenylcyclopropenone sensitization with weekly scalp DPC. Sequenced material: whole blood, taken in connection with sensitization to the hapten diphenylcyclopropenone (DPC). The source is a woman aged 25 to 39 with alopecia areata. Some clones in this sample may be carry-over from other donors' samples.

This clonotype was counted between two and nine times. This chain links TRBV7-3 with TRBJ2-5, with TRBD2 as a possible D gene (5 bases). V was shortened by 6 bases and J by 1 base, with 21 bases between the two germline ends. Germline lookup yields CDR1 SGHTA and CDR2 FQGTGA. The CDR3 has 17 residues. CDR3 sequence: CASSQGGGRRPQETQYF. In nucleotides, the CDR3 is TGTGCCAGCAGTCAAGGAGGAGGAAGGAGACCCCAAGAGACCCAGTACTTC.

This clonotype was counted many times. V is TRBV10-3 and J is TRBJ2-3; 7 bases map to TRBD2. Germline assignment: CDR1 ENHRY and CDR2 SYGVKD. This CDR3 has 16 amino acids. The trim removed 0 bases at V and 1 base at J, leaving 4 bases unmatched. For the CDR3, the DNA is TGTGCCATCAGTGAGTCGCGACTAGCCGGCACAGATACGCAGTATTTT. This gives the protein CAISESRLAGTDTQYF.